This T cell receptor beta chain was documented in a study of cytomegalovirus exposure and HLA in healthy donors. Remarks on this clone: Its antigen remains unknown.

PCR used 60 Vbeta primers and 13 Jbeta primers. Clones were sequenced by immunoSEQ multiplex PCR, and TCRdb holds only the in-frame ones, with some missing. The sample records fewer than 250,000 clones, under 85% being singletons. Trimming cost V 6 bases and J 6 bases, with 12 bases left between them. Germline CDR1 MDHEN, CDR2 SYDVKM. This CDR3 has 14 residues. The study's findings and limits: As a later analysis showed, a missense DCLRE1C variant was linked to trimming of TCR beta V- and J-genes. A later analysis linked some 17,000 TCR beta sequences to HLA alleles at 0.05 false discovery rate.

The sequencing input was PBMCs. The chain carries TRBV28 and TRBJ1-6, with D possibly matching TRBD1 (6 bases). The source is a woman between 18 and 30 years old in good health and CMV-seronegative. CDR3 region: CASSPGVTNSPLHF. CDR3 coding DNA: TGTGCCAGCAGCCCAGGGGTGACTAATTCACCCCTCCACTTT.